This TCR beta chain stems from a study of T cells in Graves' hyperthyroidism and ophthalmopathy. Study-level information: Peripheral blood specimens were obtained at initial diagnosis, prior to any treatment.

Lactation, pregnancy, other autoimmune disease or uncontrolled infection excluded patients. This sample holds PBMCs from about 9.3 ml fresh peripheral blood. Between the trimmed V and J ends, which lost 2 bases and 0 bases, there was a span of 19 bases. Germline V gene sequence: CDR1 SGHKS, CDR2 YYEKEE (reference sequence). The CDR3 has 18 residues. TCR beta CDR3 sequences were amplified from RNA transcripts. The study used the HTBI primer set for a first-round RT-PCR of the TCR CDR3. TCRdb recomputed calls from the multiplex PCR reads with MiXCR, one row per CDR3 protein. The sample holds approximately 490,000 distinct CDR3 sequences, around a fifth seen once.

Sequences were obtained from blood. This clonotype was sampled from a woman aged 70-85 years with Graves' ophthalmopathy. V is TRBV5-5 and J is TRBJ2-3; D may match TRBD1 or TRBD2 (5 bases each). The CDR3 sequence: CASSLTGEGFSSTDTQYF. Here the CDR3 DNA reads TGTGCCAGCAGCTTAACAGGCGAGGGTTTTTCTAGCACAGATACGCAGTATTTT.